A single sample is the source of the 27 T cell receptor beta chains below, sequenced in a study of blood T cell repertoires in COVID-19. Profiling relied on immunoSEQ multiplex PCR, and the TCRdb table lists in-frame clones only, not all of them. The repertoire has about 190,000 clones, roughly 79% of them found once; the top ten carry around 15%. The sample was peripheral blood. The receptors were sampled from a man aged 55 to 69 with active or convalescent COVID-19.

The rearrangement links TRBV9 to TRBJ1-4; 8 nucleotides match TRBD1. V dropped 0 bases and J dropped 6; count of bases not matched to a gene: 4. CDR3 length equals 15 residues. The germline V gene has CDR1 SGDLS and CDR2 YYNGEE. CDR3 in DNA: TGTGCCAGCAGCGTAGTGGCAGGGGGCTATGAAAAACTGTTTTTT. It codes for CASSVVAGGYEKLFF.

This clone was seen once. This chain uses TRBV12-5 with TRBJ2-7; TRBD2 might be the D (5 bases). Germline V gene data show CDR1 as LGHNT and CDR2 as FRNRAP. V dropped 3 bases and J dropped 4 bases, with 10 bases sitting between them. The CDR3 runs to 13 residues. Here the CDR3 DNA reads TGTGCTAGTGGTTTCGGGAAAGGTTACGAGCAGTACTTC. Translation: CASGFGKGYEQYF.

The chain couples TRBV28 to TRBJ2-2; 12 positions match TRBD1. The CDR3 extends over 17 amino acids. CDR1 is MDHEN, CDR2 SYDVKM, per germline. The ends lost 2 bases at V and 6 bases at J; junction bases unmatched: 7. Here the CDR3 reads CASSLLVGQGAPGELFF. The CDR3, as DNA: TGTGCCAGCAGTTTACTCGTGGGACAGGGGGCTCCCGGGGAGCTGTTTTTT.

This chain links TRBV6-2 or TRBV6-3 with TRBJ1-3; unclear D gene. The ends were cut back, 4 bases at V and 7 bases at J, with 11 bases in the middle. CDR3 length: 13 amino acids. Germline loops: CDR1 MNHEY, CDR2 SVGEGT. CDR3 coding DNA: TGTGCCAGCAGTTTACTTCGGTGGAACACCATATATTTT. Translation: CASSLLRWNTIYF.

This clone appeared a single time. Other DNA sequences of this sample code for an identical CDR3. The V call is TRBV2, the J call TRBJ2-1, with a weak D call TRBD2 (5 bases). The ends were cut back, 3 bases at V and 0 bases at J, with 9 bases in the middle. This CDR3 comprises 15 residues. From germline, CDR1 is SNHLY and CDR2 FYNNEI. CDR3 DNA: TGTGCCAGCAGTGACCGGGGTTCCTCCTACAATGAGCAGTTCTTC. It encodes CASSDRGSSYNEQFF.

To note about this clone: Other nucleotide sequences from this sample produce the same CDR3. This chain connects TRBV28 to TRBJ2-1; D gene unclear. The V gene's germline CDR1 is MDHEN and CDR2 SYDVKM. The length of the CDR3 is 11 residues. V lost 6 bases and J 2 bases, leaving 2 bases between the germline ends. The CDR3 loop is CASSTYNEQFF. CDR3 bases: TGTGCCAGCAGCACCTACAATGAGCAGTTCTTC.

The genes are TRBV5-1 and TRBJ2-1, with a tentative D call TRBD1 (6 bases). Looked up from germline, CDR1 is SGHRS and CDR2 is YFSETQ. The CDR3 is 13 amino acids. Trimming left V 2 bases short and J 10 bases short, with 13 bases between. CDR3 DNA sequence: TGCGCCAGCAGCTTCTCAGGGGTAAGCGAGCAGTTCTTC. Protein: CASSFSGVSEQFF.

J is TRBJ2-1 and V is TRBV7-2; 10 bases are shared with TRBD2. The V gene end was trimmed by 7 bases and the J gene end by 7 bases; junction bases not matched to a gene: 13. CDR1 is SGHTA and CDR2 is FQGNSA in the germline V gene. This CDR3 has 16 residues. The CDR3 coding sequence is TGTGCCAGCAACGTTAAAGGGGTAGCGGGAGGAAATGAGCAGTTCTTC. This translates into CASNVKGVAGGNEQFF. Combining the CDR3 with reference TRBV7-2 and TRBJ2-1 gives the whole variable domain GAGVSQSPSNKVTEKGKDVELRCDPISGHTALYWYRQSLGQGLEFLIYFQGNSAPDKSGLPSDRFSAERTGGSVSTLTIQRTQQEDSAVYLCASNVKGVAGGNEQFFGPGTRLTVL.

DNA for the CDR3: TGTGCCAGCAGTTTAGGACAGCCACCATATGGCTACACCTTC. Translation: CASSLGQPPYGYTF. The chain joins TRBV28 to TRBJ1-2, with a weak D call TRBD1 (6 bases). The V and J ends lost 2 bases and 5 bases respectively, with 12 bases between them. Germline values: CDR1 MDHEN, CDR2 SYDVKM. The CDR3 is 14 residues long.

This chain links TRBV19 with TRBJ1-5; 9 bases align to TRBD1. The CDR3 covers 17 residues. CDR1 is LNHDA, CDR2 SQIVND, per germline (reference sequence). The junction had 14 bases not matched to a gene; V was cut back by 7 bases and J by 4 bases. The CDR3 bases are TGTGCCAGTACCCCGGGACAGGGAAGCGGACGGAATCAGCCCCAGCATTTT. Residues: CASTPGQGSGRNQPQHF.

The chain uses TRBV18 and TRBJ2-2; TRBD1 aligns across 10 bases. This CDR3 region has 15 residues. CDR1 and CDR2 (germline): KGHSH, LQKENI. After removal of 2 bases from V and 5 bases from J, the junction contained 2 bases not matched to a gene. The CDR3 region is CASSPRGQGTGELFF. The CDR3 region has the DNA TGTGCCAGCTCACCAAGGGGACAGGGGACCGGGGAGCTGTTTTTT.

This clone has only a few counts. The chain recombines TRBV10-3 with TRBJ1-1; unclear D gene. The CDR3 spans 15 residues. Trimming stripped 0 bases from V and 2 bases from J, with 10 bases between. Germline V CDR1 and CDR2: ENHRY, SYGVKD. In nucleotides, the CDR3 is TGTGCCATCAGTGAGTCGGGCAGACCTAACACTGAAGCTTTCTTT. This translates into CAISESGRPNTEAFF.

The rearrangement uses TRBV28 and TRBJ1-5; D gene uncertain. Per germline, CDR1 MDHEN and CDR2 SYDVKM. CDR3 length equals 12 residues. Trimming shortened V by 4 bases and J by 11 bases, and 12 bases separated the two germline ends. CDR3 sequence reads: CASSSLLLAQHF. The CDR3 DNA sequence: TGTGCCAGCAGTTCTCTCCTGTTAGCCCAGCATTTT.

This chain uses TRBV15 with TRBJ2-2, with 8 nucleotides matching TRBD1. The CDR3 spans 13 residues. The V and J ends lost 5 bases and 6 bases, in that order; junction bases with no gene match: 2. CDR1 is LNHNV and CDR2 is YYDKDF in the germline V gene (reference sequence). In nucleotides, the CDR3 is TGTGCCACCAGCCTACAGGGGGCCGGGGAGCTGTTTTTT. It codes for CATSLQGAGELFF.

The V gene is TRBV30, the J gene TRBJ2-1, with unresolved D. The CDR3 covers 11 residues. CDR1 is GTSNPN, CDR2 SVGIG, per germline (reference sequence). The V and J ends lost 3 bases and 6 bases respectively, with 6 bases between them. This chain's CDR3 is CAWRRSNEQFF. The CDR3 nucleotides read TGTGCCTGGAGAAGGAGCAATGAGCAGTTCTTC.

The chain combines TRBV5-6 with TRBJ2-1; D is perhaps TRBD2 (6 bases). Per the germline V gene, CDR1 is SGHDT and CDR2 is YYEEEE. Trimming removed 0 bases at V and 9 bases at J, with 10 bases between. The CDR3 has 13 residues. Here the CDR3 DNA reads TGTGCCAGCAGCTTGGTACCCGGGGGTGAGCAGTTCTTC. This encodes CASSLVPGGEQFF.

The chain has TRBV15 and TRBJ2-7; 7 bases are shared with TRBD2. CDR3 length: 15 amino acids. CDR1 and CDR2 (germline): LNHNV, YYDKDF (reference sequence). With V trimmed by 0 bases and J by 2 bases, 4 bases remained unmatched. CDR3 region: CATSRDTTSPYEQYF. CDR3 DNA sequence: TGTGCCACCAGCAGAGATACGACTAGCCCCTACGAGCAGTACTTC.

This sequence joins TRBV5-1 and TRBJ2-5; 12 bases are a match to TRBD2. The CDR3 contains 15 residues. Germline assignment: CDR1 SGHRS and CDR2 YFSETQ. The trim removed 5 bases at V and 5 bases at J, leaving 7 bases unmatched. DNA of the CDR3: TGCGCCAGCAGATCTAGCGGGAGGGGATGGGAGACCCAGTACTTC. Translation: CASRSSGRGWETQYF.

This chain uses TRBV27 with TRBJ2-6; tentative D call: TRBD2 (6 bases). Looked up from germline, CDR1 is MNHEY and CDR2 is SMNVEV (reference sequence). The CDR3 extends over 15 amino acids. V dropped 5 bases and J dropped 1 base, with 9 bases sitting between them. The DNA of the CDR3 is TGTGCCAGCAGTGTAGCGGCATCTGGGGCCAACGTCCTGACTTTC. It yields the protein CASSVAASGANVLTF.

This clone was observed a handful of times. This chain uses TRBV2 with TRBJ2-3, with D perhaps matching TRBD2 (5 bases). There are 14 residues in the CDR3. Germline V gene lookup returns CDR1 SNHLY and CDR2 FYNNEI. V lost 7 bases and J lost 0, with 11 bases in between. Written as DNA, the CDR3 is TGTGCCAGCACCGCGGACTCTAGCACAGATACGCAGTATTTT. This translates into CASTADSSTDTQYF.

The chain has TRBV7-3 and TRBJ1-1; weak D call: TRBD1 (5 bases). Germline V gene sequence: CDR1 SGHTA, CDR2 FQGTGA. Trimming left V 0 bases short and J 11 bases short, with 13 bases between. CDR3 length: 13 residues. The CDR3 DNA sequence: TGTGCCAGCAGCTTAACGTTACTCGGGGGGGCTTTCTTT. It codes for CASSLTLLGGAFF.

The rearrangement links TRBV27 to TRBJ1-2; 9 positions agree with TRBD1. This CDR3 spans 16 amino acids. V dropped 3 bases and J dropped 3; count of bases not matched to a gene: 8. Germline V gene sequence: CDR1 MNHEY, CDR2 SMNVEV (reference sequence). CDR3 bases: TGTGCCAGCAGTTTTAACGTGGACAGGGGCCACTATGGCTACACCTTC. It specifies CASSFNVDRGHYGYTF.

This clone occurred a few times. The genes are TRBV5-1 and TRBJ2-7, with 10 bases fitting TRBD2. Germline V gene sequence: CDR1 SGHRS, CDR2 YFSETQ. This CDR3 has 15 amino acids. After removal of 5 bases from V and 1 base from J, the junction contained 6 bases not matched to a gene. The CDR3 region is CASRQTSGSSYEQYF. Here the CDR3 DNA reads TGCGCCAGCAGGCAGACTAGCGGGTCTTCCTACGAGCAGTACTTC.

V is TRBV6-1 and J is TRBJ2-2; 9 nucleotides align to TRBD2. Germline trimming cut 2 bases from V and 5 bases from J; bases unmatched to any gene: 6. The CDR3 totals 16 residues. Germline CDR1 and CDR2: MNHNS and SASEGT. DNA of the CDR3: TGTGCCAGCAGTGAATTGGCAGCGGGAGGTACCGGGGAGCTGTTTTTT. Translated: CASSELAAGGTGELFF.

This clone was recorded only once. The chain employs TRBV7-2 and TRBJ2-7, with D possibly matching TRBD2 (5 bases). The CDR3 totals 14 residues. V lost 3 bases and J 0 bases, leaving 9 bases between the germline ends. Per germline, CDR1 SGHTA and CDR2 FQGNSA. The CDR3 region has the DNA TGTGCCAGCAGCTTGCCGGGGAGCTCCTACGAGCAGTACTTC. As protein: CASSLPGSSYEQYF. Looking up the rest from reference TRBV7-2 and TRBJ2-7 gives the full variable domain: GAGVSQSPSNKVTEKGKDVELRCDPISGHTALYWYRQSLGQGLEFLIYFQGNSAPDKSGLPSDRFSAERTGGSVSTLTIQRTQQEDSAVYLCASSLPGSSYEQYFGPGTRLTVT.

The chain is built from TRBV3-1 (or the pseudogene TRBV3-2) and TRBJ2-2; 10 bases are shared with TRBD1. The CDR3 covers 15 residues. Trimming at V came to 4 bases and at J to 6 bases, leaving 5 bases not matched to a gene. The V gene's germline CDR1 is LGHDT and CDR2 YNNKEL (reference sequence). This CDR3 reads CASSPGTGVAGELFF. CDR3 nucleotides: TGTGCCAGCAGCCCCGGGACAGGGGTGGCCGGGGAGCTGTTTTTT.

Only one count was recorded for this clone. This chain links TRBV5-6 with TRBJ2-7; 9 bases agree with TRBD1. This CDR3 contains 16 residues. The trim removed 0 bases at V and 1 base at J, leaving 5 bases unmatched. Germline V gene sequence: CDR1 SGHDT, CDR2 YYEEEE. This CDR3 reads CASSLEIGTGSYEQYF. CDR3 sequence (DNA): TGTGCCAGCAGCTTGGAAATTGGGACAGGGTCCTACGAGCAGTACTTC.